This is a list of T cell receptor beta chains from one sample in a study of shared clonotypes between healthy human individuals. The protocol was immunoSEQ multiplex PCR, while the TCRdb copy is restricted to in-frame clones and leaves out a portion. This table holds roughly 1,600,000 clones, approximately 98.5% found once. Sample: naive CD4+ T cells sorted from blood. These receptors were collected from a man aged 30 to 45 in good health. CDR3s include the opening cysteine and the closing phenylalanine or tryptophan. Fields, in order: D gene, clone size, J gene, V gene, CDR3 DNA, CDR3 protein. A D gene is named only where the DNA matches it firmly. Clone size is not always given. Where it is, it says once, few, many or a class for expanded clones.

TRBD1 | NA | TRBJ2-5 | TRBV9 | TGTGCCAGCAGCGTAGTGGGGACAGCCCAAGAGACCCAGTACTTC | CASSVVGTAQETQYF
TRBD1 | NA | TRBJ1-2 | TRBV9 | TGTGCCAGCAGCGTCGGGGACAGCCAACCTTTAGGCTATGGCTACACCTTC | CASSVGDSQPLGYGYTF
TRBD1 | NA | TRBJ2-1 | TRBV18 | TGTGCCAGCTCAAGCACGACAGGGTCTCTGGTAGATGAGCAGTTCTTC | CASSSTTGSLVDEQFF
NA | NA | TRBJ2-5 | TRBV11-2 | TGTGCCAGCAGCCCCGGGACGGAAGAGACCCAGTACTTC | CASSPGTEETQYF
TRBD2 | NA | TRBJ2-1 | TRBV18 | TGTGCCAGCTCGATACTAGCGGCGAATGAGCAGTTCTTC | CASSILAANEQFF
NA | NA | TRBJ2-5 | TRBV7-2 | TGTGCCAGCAGCTCCGAACTAACAGGATACCAAGAGACCCAGTACTTC | CASSSELTGYQETQYF
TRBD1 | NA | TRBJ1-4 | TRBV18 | TGTGCCAGCTCACCGACAGGGCAAAAACTGTTTTTT | CASSPTGQKLFF
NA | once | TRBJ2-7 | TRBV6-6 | TGTGCCAGCAGTCCCCGCGGCGTTTACGAAAATTACTTC | CASSPRGVYENYF
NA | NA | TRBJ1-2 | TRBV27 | TGTGCCAGCAGTGGGGACGGACGGCTGACGGCGGGCTACACCTTC | CASSGDGRLTAGYTF
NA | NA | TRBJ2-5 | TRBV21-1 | TGTGCCAGCAGCGCCACTACCGAAGGGGCCGAGACCCAGTACTTC | CASSATTEGAETQYF
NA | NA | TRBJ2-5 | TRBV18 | TGTGCCAGCTCAGTAAGTGAGACTAGTTATGAGACCCAGTACTTC | CASSVSETSYETQYF
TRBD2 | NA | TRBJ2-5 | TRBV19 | TGTGCCAGTAGGCTAGCGGGAGGTTCAGAGACCCAGTACTTC | CASRLAGGSETQYF
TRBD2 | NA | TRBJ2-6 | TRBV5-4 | TGTGCCAGCAGGGGACTAGCGGGTCGGTCGTCTGGGGCCAACGTCCTGACTTTC | CASRGLAGRSSGANVLTF
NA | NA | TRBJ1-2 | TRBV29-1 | TGCAGCGTTGTCGACAGGTTCTATGGCTACACCTTC | CSVVDRFYGYTF
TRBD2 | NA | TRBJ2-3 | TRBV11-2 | TGTGCCAGCAGCTTAGTAACGGGAGGCACAAATACGCAGTATTTT | CASSLVTGGTNTQYF
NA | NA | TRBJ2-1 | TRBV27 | TGTGCCAGCAGTTCCCTGTCGCGCGGAACCTACAATGAGCAGTTCTTC | CASSSLSRGTYNEQFF
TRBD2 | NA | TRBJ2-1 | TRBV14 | TGTGCCAGCAGCCAAGATTCGGCTAGCGGGAGGGCCTACTACAATGAGCAGTTCTTC | CASSQDSASGRAYYNEQFF
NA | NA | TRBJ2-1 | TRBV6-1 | TGTGCCAGCAGTGATTTTAGCGCGAACCTCAATGAGCAGTTCTTC | CASSDFSANLNEQFF
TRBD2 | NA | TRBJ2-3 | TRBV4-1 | TGCGCCAGCAGCCAAGTCCAACTAGCGGGGAGGATTACGCAGTATTTT | CASSQVQLAGRITQYF
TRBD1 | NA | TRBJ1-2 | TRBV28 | TGTGCCAGCAGTTTAATAACCGGGACAGGGGATTATGGCTACACCTTC | CASSLITGTGDYGYTF